The 14 T cell receptor beta chains in this list originate from one sample, sequenced in a study of OX40 agonist ivuxolimab in advanced cancers. Profiled with immunoSEQ multiplex PCR; TCRdb holds only in-frame clones, not every one. The sample contains about 100,000 clones, approximately 90% of which appear only once. The sample consisted of CD4+ or CD8+ T cells sorted from blood, taken in a trial of the OX40 agonist ivuxolimab. These receptors were obtained from an adult with an advanced solid tumor such as melanoma, head and neck, liver or kidney cancer.

Only one count was recorded for this clone. The chain links TRBV14 to TRBJ2-7, with TRBD1 matching over 8 bases. Germline trimming cut 1 base from V and 8 bases from J; bases unmatched to any gene: 4. This CDR3 contains 13 residues. Germline CDR1 SGHDN, CDR2 FVKESK. CDR3 coding DNA: TGTGCCAGCAGCCAAGTGGACAGGGCCAAGCAGTACTTC. It is translated as CASSQVDRAKQYF.

This sequence joins TRBV11-2 and TRBJ2-7, with D hard to call. The CDR3 spans 15 residues. In germline, CDR1 is SGHAT, CDR2 FQNNGV. V lost 8 bases and J lost 0, with 17 bases in between. The DNA for the CDR3 is TGTGCCAGCCAGATGTCAGCATTGAGCTCCTACGAGCAGTACTTC. Translating gives CASQMSALSSYEQYF.

This chain joins TRBV7-2 and TRBJ1-1; weak D call: TRBD1 (6 bases). V gave up 1 base and J gave up 1 base, with 16 bases separating them. CDR1 and CDR2 (germline): SGHTA, FQGNSA. CDR3 length: 17 amino acids. The CDR3 spells CASSLEQGSRRNTEAFF. The CDR3 region has the DNA TGTGCCAGCAGCTTAGAACAGGGTTCGAGAAGGAACACTGAAGCTTTCTTT.

The genes are TRBV7-3 and TRBJ2-2; D uncertain. The germline V and J ends were trimmed by 1 base and 7 bases, with 4 bases remaining between them. CDR3 length: 12 amino acids. Per germline, CDR1 SGHTA and CDR2 FQGTGA. In nucleotides, the CDR3 is TGTGCCAGCAGCTTAAGTGACGGGGAGCTGTTTTTT. As protein: CASSLSDGELFF.

The V and J genes are TRBV10-3 and TRBJ1-1; D is ambiguous. V lost 11 bases to trimming and J lost 1 base, with 14 bases between them. This CDR3 spans 13 amino acids. Germline V lookup: CDR1 ENHRY, CDR2 SYGVKD. CDR3 sequence reads: CASSKEENTEAFF. As DNA, the CDR3 is TGTGCCTCATCGAAGGAGGAGAACACTGAAGCTTTCTTT.

V is TRBV6-5 and J is TRBJ2-1; no firm D call. Germline loops: CDR1 MNHEY, CDR2 SVGAGI. The CDR3 is 13 amino acids. V was shortened by 7 bases and J by 4 bases, with 11 bases between the two germline ends. The CDR3: CASKLHGYNEQFF. CDR3 DNA: TGTGCCAGCAAACTACATGGTTACAATGAGCAGTTCTTC.

The chain couples TRBV28 to TRBJ2-2; 9 bases line up with TRBD2. CDR3 length: 12 amino acids. The germline V gene has CDR1 MDHEN and CDR2 SYDVKM. With V trimmed by 11 bases and J by 6 bases, 4 bases remained unmatched. CDR3 nucleotide sequence: TGTGCCGGGGGACTAGCTGCCGGGGAGCTGTTTTTT. Translating it yields CAGGLAAGELFF.

The V call is TRBV11-2, the J call TRBJ2-1; either TRBD1 or TRBD2 may supply D (5 bases each). Germline V gene sequence: CDR1 SGHAT, CDR2 FQNNGV. The CDR3 consists of 16 residues. Deletions cut 4 bases from V and 0 bases from J, with 13 bases between. CDR3 DNA sequence: TGTGCCAGCAGCTCCCAGGCAGGGAGCTCCTACAATGAGCAGTTCTTC. It encodes CASSSQAGSSYNEQFF.

The chain recombines TRBV9 with TRBJ1-1, with D uncertain. This CDR3 region has 13 residues. The V gene's germline CDR1 is SGDLS and CDR2 YYNGEE. V was cut by 2 bases and J by 4 bases, with 9 bases left in between. CDR3 residues: CASSVQLGTEAFF. CDR3 sequence (DNA): TGTGCCAGCAGCGTGCAGCTGGGCACTGAAGCTTTCTTT.

The count of this clone is one. The gene calls are TRBV6-1 and TRBJ1-2, with D uncertain. Trimming shortened V by 7 bases and J by 7 bases, and 13 bases separated the two germline ends. The V gene's germline CDR1 is MNHNS and CDR2 SASEGT. This CDR3 spans 12 amino acids. CDR3 amino acids: CASTMSQFGYTF. The CDR3 nucleotides are TGTGCCAGCACAATGTCGCAGTTTGGCTACACCTTC.

The rearrangement uses TRBV11-3 and TRBJ2-7; D call uncertain. Germline V gene sequence: CDR1 SGHNT, CDR2 YENEEA. Trimming shortened V by 5 bases and J by 2 bases, and 13 bases separated the two germline ends. The CDR3 contains 14 residues. CDR3: CASSPSRKTYEQYF. The CDR3 bases are TGTGCCAGCAGCCCGAGCAGGAAAACCTACGAGCAGTACTTC. Variable domain in full (rest from reference TRBV11-3 and TRBJ2-7): EAGVVQSPRYKIIEKKQPVAFWCNPISGHNTLYWYLQNLGQGPELLIRYENEEAVDDSQLPKDRFSAERLKGVDSTLKIQPAELGDSAVYLCASSPSRKTYEQYFGPGTRLTVT.

V is TRBV2 and J is TRBJ2-7; 8 bases are shared with TRBD1. The germline V gene has CDR1 SNHLY and CDR2 FYNNEI. The CDR3 consists of 13 residues. With V trimmed by 8 bases and J by 3 bases, 6 bases remained unmatched. This CDR3 is CASSPGGYYEQYF. The DNA for the CDR3 is TGTGCCAGCTCGCCAGGGGGCTACTACGAGCAGTACTTC.

The chain combines TRBV7-8 with TRBJ2-2; no firm D call. CDR3 length equals 13 residues. Trimming left V 8 bases short and J 2 bases short, with 9 bases between. Germline CDR1 and CDR2: SGHVS and FQNEAQ. In DNA, the CDR3 is TGTGCCAGCCAGCCCGCCAACACCGGGGAGCTGTTTTTT. This translates into CASQPANTGELFF. Supplemented by reference TRBV7-8 and TRBJ2-2, the full variable domain reads GAGVSQSPRYKVAKRGQDVALRCDPISGHVSLFWYQQALGQGPEFLTYFQNEAQLDKSGLPSDRFFAERPEGSVSTLKIQRTQQEDSAVYLCASQPANTGELFFGEGSRLTVL.

The V gene is TRBV18, the J gene TRBJ2-1; 10 nucleotides agree with TRBD2. CDR1 and CDR2 (germline): KGHSH, LQKENI. With 3 bases clipped from V and 0 bases from J, the junction kept 2 bases outside the gene matches. This CDR3 region has 16 residues. The CDR3 bases are TGTGCCAGCTCACCCTTAGCGGGAGGCTCCTACAATGAGCAGTTCTTC. Encoded protein: CASSPLAGGSYNEQFF. The full variable domain, completed using reference TRBV18 and TRBJ2-1, is NAGVMQNPRHLVRRRGQEARLRCSPMKGHSHVYWYRQLPEEGLKFMVYLQKENIIDESGMPKERFSAEFPKEGPSILRIQQVVRGDSAAYFCASSPLAGGSYNEQFFGPGTRLTVL.